This TCR beta chain comes out of a study of blood T cell repertoires in COVID-19. On the study more broadly: Sample material is recorded as cDNA or gDNA derived from T cells, B-cell-depleted T cells, or PBMCs.

In the original processing: Quantification of nucleated cells was approximated via reference gene primer amplification. The assay was immunoSEQ multiplex PCR, and TCRdb's table has in-frame clones only and misses some. The V and J calls and clone size are taken from that table; D and trimming were inferred from the DNA. The repertoire has around 120,000 clones, more than 60% of them found once; the top ten carry approximately 2.3%. This CDR3 region has 14 residues. J lost 8 bases, V lost 0 bases, and 4 bases had no gene match. Germline-derived CDR1 and CDR2 are SGHNT and YYREEE (reference sequence). This TCR came from a woman aged 70 to 79 with acute or convalescent COVID-19. The source material was peripheral blood. The V and J genes are TRBV5-4 and TRBJ1-4; TRBD1 agrees at 7 bases. The CDR3 nucleotides read TGTGCCAGCAGCTTGGAACAGGGGAGCGAAAAACTGTTTTTT. Protein: CASSLEQGSEKLFF.